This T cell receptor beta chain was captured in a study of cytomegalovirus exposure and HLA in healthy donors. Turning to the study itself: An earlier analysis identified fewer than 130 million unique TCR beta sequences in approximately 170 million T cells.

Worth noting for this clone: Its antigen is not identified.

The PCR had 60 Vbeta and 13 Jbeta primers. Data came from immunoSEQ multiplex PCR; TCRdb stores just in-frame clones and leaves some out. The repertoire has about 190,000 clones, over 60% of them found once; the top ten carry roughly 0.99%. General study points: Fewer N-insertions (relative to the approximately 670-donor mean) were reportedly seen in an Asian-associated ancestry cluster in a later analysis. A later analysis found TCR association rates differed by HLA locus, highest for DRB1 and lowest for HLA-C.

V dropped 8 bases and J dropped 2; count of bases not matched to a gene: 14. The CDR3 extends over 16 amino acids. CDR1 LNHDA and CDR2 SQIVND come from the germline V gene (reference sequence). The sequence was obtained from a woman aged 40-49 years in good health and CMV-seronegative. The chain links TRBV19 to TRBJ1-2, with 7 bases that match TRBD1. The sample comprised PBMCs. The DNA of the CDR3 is TGTGCCAGTGCTAAGGTCCGGGACAGCTCCAACTATGGCTACACCTTC. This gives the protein CASAKVRDSSNYGYTF.